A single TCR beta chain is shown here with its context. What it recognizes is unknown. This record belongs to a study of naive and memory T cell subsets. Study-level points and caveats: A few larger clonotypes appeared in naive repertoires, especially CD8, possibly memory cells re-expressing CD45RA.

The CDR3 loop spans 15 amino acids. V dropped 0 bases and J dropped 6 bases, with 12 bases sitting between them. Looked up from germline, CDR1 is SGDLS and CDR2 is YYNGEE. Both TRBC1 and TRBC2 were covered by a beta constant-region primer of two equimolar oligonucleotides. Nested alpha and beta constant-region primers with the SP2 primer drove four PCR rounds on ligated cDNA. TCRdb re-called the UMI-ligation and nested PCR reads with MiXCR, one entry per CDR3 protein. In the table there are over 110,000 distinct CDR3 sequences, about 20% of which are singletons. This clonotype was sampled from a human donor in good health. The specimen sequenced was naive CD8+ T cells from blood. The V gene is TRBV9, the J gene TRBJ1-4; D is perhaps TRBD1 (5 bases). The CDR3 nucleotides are TGTGCCAGCAGCGTAGGTCTCCGGACATATGAAAAACTGTTTTTT. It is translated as CASSVGLRTYEKLFF.